This T cell receptor (beta chain) was identified during a study of T cells in Graves' hyperthyroidism and ophthalmopathy. Regions amplified from RNA transcripts were the TCR beta CDR3 regions. HTBI primers drove first-round RT-PCR of the TCR CDR3. From the multiplex PCR reads, TCRdb called clonotypes with MiXCR, one entry per CDR3 protein. The table has around 300,000 distinct CDR3 sequences, roughly 18% seen once; the top ten hold just under 40%. Findings and limits, study-wide: Most thyroid clonotypes that were expanded above 0.001 also turned up in blood. Ophthalmopathy onset followed model prediction by a median approximately 5.9 months.

This clonotype appeared many times. Its specificity is unknown. Those patients with uncontrolled infection, other autoimmune disease, pregnancy or lactation were excluded. Fresh peripheral blood, around 9.3 ml, was the source of the PBMCs. The material sequenced was blood. This receptor was taken from a man between 45 and 60 years old with Graves' ophthalmopathy.

The CDR3 coding sequence is TGTGCCAGCCAGGGGATGGTCGGTGAAAAACTGTTTTTT. Translating it yields CASQGMVGEKLFF. This chain connects TRBV12-3 or TRBV12-4 to TRBJ1-4; tentative D call: TRBD1 (6 bases). The V end was cut by 8 bases, the J end by 7 bases, with 14 bases between. This CDR3 contains 13 residues.